This TCR beta chain stems from a study of blood T cell repertoires in COVID-19. Whole-study context: Acute and convalescent COVID-19 samples came from the United States, Italy and Spain. Nucleic acid was either cDNA or gDNA, and it came from T cells, B-cell-depleted T cells, or PBMCs.

Per the authors' pipeline: For nucleated cells, counts were estimated from reference gene primer amplification. The table came from immunoSEQ multiplex PCR; TCRdb's copy has only in-frame clones and leaves some out. V and J calls and clone size follow that table, whereas D and trimming were derived from the DNA. The repertoire holds more than 50,000 clones, with approximately 91% as singletons. Germline trimming cut 4 bases from V and 7 bases from J; bases unmatched to any gene: 18. CDR3 size: 18 residues. Germline CDR1 is SGHRS and CDR2 is YFSETQ. Material for sequencing was peripheral blood. This chain links TRBV5-1 with TRBJ2-1; 9 bases map to TRBD2. The source is a human donor in a cohort sampled during active COVID-19. The CDR3 DNA follows: TGCGCCAGCAGCGCGAAGATTGCGGCTAGCGGGACCCGAAATGAGCAGTTCTTC. Protein sequence: CASSAKIAASGTRNEQFF.